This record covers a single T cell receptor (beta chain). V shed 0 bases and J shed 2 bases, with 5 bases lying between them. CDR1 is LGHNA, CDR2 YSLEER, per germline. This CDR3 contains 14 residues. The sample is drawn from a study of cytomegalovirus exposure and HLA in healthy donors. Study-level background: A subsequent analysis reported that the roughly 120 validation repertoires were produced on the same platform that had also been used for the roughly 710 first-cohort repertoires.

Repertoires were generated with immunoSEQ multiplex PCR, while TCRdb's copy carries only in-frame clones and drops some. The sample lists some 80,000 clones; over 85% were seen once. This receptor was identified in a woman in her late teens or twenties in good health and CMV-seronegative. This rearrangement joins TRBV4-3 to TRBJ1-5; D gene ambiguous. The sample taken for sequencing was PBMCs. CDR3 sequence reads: CASSQDSGNQPQHF. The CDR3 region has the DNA TGCGCCAGCAGCCAAGATTCTGGCAATCAGCCCCAGCATTTT.